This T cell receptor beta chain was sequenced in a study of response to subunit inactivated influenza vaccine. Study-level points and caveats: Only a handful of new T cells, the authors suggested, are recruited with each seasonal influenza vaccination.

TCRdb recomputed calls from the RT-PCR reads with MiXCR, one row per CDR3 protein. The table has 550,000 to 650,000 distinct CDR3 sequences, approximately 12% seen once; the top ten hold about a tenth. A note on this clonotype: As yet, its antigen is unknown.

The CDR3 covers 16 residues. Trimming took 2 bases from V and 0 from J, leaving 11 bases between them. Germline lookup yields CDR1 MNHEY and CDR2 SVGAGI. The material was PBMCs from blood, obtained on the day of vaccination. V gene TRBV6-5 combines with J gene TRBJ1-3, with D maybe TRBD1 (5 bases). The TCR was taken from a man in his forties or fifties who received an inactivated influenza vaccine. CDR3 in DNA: TGTGCCAGCAGTTACACGACAGCGGGCTCTGGAAACACCATATATTTT. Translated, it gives CASSYTTAGSGNTIYF.